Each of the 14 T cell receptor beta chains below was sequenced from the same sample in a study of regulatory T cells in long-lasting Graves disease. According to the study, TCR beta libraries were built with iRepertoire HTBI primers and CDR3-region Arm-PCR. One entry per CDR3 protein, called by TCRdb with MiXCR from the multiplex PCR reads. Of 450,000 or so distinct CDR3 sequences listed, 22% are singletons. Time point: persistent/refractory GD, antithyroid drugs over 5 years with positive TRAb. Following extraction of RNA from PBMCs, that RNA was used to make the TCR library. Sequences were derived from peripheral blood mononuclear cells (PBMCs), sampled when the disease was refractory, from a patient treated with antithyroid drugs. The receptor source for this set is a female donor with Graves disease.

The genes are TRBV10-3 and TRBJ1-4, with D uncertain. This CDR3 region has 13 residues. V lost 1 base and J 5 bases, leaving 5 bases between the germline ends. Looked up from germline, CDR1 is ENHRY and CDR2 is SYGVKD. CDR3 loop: CAISEYQNEKLFF. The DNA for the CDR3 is TGTGCCATCAGTGAGTATCAGAATGAAAAACTGTTTTTT.

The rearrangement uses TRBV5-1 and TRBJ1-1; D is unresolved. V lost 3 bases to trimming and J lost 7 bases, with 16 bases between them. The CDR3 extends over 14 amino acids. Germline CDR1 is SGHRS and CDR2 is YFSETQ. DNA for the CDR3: TGCGCCAGCAGCTCCCTTCTGGTCGACGGTGAAGCTTTCTTT. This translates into CASSSLLVDGEAFF. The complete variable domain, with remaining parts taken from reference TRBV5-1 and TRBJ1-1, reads KAGVTQTPRYLIKTRGQQVTLSCSPISGHRSVSWYQQTPGQGLQFLFEYFSETQRNKGNFPGRFSGRQFSNSRSEMNVSTLELGDSALYLCASSSLLVDGEAFFGQGTRLTVV.

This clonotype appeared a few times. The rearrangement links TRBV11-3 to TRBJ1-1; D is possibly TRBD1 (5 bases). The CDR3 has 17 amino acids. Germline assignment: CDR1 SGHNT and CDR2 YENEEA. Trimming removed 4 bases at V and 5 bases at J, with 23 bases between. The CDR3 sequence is CASSSPWGLTTGTEAFF. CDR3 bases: TGTGCCAGCAGCTCTCCCTGGGGACTAACCACGGGGACTGAAGCTTTCTTT.

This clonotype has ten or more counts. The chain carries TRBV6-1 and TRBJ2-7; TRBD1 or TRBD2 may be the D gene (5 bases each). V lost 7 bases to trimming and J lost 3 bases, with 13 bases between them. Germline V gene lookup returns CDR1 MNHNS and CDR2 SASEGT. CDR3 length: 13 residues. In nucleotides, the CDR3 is TGTGCCAGCAAAGAGGCAGGGAGCTACGAGCAGTACTTC. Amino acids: CASKEAGSYEQYF.

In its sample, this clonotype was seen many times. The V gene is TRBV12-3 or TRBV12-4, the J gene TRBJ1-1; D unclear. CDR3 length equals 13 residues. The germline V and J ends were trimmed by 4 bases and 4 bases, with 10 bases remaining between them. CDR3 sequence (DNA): TGTGCCAGCAGTTCCCGGGGAGCCACTGAAGCTTTCTTT. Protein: CASSSRGATEAFF.

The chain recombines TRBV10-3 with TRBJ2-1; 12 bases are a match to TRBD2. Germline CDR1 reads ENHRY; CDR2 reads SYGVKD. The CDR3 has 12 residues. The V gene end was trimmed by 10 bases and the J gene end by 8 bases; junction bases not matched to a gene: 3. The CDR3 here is CASSSGGDEQFF. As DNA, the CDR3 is TGTGCCAGCTCTAGCGGGGGGGATGAGCAGTTCTTC.

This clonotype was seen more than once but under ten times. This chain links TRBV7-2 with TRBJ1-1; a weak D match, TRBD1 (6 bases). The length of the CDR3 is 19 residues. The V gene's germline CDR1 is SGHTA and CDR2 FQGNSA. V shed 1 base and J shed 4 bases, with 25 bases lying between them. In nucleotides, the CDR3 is TGTGCCAGCAGCTTAGAGCCTGGGGTTGGTGGGGGCTGGGGCACTGAAGCTTTCTTT. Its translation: CASSLEPGVGGGWGTEAFF.

The CDR3 nucleotides are TGTGCCAGCAGCTTAGACCGTGCTAGCACAGATACGCAGTATTTT. This codes for CASSLDRASTDTQYF. The V gene is TRBV11-2, the J gene TRBJ2-3; D unclear. Trimming cost V 0 bases and J 0 bases, with 7 bases left between them. The V gene's germline CDR1 is SGHAT and CDR2 FQNNGV. There are 15 residues in the CDR3.

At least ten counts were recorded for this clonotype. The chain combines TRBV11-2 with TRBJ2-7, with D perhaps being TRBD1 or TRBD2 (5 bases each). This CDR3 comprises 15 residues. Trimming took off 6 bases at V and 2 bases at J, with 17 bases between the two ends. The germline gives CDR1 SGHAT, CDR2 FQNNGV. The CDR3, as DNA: TGTGCCAGCAGGCGCACCCGGGACCGGACCTACGAGCAGTACTTC. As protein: CASRRTRDRTYEQYF.

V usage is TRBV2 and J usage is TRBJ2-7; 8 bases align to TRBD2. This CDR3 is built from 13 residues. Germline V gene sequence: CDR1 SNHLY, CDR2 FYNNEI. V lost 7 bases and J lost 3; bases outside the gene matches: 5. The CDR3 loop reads CASKIAGNYEQYF. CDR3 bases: TGTGCCAGCAAAATAGCGGGGAACTACGAGCAGTACTTC. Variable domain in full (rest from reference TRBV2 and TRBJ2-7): EPEVTQTPSHQVTQMGQEVILRCVPISNHLYFYWYRQILGQKVEFLVSFYNNEISEKSEIFDDQFSVERPDGSNFTLKIRSTKLEDSAMYFCASKIAGNYEQYFGPGTRLTVT.

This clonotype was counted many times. CDR3 sequence (DNA): TGTGCCAGCAGTCCCACCGGGACAGGGCTCAATCAGCCCCAGCATTTT. Translating gives CASSPTGTGLNQPQHF. This sequence joins TRBV28 and TRBJ1-5; 9 positions agree with TRBD1. V lost 5 bases to trimming and J lost 3 bases; unmatched junction nucleotides: 8. This CDR3 is 16 amino acids long. Germline lookup yields CDR1 MDHEN and CDR2 SYDVKM.

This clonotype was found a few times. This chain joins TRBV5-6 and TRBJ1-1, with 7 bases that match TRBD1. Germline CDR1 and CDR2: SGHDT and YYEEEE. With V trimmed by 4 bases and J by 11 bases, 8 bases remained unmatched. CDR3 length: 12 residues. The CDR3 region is CASSGRTGGAFF. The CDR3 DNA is TGTGCCAGCAGCGGACGGACAGGTGGGGCTTTCTTT. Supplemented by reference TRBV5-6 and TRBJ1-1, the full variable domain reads DAGVTQSPTHLIKTRGQQVTLRCSPKSGHDTVSWYQQALGQGPQFIFQYYEEEERQRGNFPDRFSGHQFPNYSSELNVNALLLGDSALYLCASSGRTGGAFFGQGTRLTVV.

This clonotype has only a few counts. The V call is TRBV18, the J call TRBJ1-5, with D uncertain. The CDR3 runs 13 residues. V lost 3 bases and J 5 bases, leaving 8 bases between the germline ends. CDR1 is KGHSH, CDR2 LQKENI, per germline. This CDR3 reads CASSPAEDQPQHF. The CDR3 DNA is TGTGCCAGCTCACCGGCGGAGGATCAGCCCCAGCATTTT.

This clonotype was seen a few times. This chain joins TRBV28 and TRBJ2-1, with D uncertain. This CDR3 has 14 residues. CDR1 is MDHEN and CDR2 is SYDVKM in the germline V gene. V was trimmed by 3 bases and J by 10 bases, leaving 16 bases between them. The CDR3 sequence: CASSFDTAFREQFF. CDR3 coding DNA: TGTGCCAGCAGTTTTGACACTGCGTTCCGCGAGCAGTTCTTC. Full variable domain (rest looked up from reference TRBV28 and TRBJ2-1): DVKVTQSSRYLVKRTGEKVFLECVQDMDHENMFWYRQDPGLGLRLIYFSYDVKMKEKGDIPEGYSVSREKKERFSLILESASTNQTSMYLCASSFDTAFREQFFGPGTRLTVL.